A single sample is the source of the 27 T cell receptor beta chains below, sequenced in a study of OX40 agonist ivuxolimab in advanced cancers. Sequencing was performed with immunoSEQ multiplex PCR; in TCRdb, only in-frame clones are kept and a portion is missing. The sample contains over 100,000 clones, about nine tenths of which appear only once. The source material was CD4+ or CD8+ T cells sorted from blood, sampled in a trial of the OX40 agonist ivuxolimab. These receptors were taken from an adult with an advanced solid tumor such as melanoma, head and neck, liver or kidney cancer.

The chain joins TRBV7-6 to TRBJ1-5, with D maybe TRBD1 (5 bases). The CDR3 totals 17 residues. V was shortened by 1 base and J by 2 bases, with 15 bases between the two germline ends. Germline V CDR1 and CDR2: SGHVS, FNYEAQ. The chain's CDR3 is CASSLGQAGVGNQPQHF. The CDR3 DNA is TGTGCCAGCAGCTTAGGGCAGGCGGGGGTTGGCAATCAGCCCCAGCATTTT.

The chain recombines TRBV19 with TRBJ2-2, with D hard to call. Between the trimmed V and J ends, which lost 6 bases and 7 bases, there was a span of 9 bases. CDR1 is LNHDA, CDR2 SQIVND, per germline (reference sequence). The length of the CDR3 is 12 residues. CDR3 amino acids: CASRVNGGELFF. In nucleotides, the CDR3 is TGTGCCAGTAGGGTGAACGGCGGGGAGCTGTTTTTT.

This clone was observed a handful of times. This chain connects TRBV6-4 to TRBJ1-5; 8 bases line up with TRBD1. Germline V gene sequence: CDR1 MRHNA, CDR2 SNTAGT. V shed 6 bases and J 7 bases; nucleotides not matched to a gene: 8. This CDR3 region has 14 residues. The CDR3 loop reads CASREHRGKQPQHF. CDR3 nucleotides: TGTGCCAGCAGAGAACACAGGGGGAAGCAGCCCCAGCATTTT.

This clone was detected only once. The chain uses TRBV18 and TRBJ2-3; TRBD1 aligns across 7 bases. The CDR3 runs to 16 residues. Trimming cost V 6 bases and J 0 bases; bases outside gene matches: 9. CDR1 KGHSH and CDR2 LQKENI come from the germline V gene. CDR3 nucleotides: TGTGCCAGCTCGCCTACACCAGGGGGAAGCACAGATACGCAGTATTTT. The encoded protein is CASSPTPGGSTDTQYF.

The rearrangement uses TRBV4-3 and TRBJ2-5, with no clear D. The CDR3 is 14 amino acids. Germline V gene lookup returns CDR1 LGHNA and CDR2 YSLEER. V was cut by 0 bases and J by 4 bases, with 9 bases left in between. The CDR3 loop reads CASSQEILGETQYF. CDR3 DNA sequence: TGCGCCAGCAGCCAAGAGATATTGGGAGAGACCCAGTACTTC.

This CDR3 is CASSPYGGGPNYGYTF. The DNA for the CDR3 is TGCGCCAGCAGCCCCTACGGAGGGGGGCCTAACTATGGCTACACCTTC. V and J are TRBV4-1 and TRBJ1-2, with D tentatively TRBD1 (6 bases). Germline CDR1 reads MGHRA; CDR2 reads YSYEKL. The V gene lost 4 bases and the J gene lost 0 bases, with 15 bases spanning the gap. The length of the CDR3 is 16 residues.

This chain's CDR3 is CASSLKSTIYF. The CDR3 DNA reads as TGTGCCAGCAGCTTAAAGAGCACCATATATTTT. The rearrangement links TRBV11-1 to TRBJ1-3; no clear D. V dropped 2 bases and J dropped 9 bases, with 5 bases sitting between them. This CDR3 spans 11 amino acids. From germline, CDR1 is SGHAT and CDR2 FQDESV (reference sequence). Full variable domain (missing parts from reference TRBV11-1 and TRBJ1-3): EAEVAQSPRYKITEKSQAVAFWCDPISGHATLYWYRQILGQGPELLVQFQDESVVDDSQLPKDRFSAERLKGVDSTLKIQPAELGDSAMYLCASSLKSTIYFGEGSWLTVV.

This chain links TRBV28 with TRBJ1-5, with D possibly being TRBD1 (6 bases). From germline, CDR1 is MDHEN and CDR2 SYDVKM. The CDR3 spans 14 residues. V was cut by 7 bases and J by 2 bases, with 12 bases left in between. CDR3 sequence (DNA): TGTGCCAGCAAGGGGGGGGCCGGCAATCAGCCCCAGCATTTT. It encodes CASKGGAGNQPQHF.

The chain employs TRBV5-4 and TRBJ2-3, with 8 bases identical to TRBD1. V shed 1 base, J shed 2 bases, and the junction held 6 bases outside the gene matches. Germline V CDR1 and CDR2: SGHNT, YYREEE (reference sequence). CDR3 length equals 16 residues. The CDR3 region is CASSLYGQGATDTQYF. The CDR3 nucleotides are TGTGCCAGCAGCTTGTACGGACAGGGAGCCACAGATACGCAGTATTTT. The full variable domain, with the rest looked up from reference TRBV5-4 and TRBJ2-3, is ETGVTQSPTHLIKTRGQQVTLRCSSQSGHNTVSWYQQALGQGPQFIFQYYREEENGRGNFPPRFSGLQFPNYSSELNVNALELDDSALYLCASSLYGQGATDTQYFGPGTRLTVL.

The V call is TRBV7-9, the J call TRBJ2-7; 9 bases align to TRBD1. Germline V gene data show CDR1 as SEHNR and CDR2 as FQNEAQ (reference sequence). The CDR3 length is 15 residues. V shed 5 bases, J shed 2 bases, and the junction held 7 bases outside the gene matches. The CDR3 sequence: CASSPRTGVPYEQYF. As DNA, the CDR3 is TGTGCCAGCAGCCCTCGGACAGGGGTACCCTACGAGCAGTACTTC.

The gene calls are TRBV19 and TRBJ2-7; the D is unclear. Deletions cut 4 bases from V and 2 bases from J, with 12 bases between. The CDR3 spans 14 residues. Germline V gene lookup returns CDR1 LNHDA and CDR2 SQIVND (reference sequence). Here the CDR3 DNA reads TGTGCCAGTAGTAGTCAAAAGGCACCCTACGAGCAGTACTTC. Translated: CASSSQKAPYEQYF.

The J gene is TRBJ2-1, the V gene TRBV4-2; D call uncertain. Trimming removed 0 bases at V and 9 bases at J, with 9 bases between. The CDR3 spans 13 residues. Per germline, CDR1 LGHNA and CDR2 YNFKEQ. DNA of the CDR3: TGTGCCAGCAGCCAAGATGGAACAACTGAGCAGTTCTTC. Translating gives CASSQDGTTEQFF.

This sequence joins TRBV28 and TRBJ2-5, with a possible D match to TRBD1 (6 bases). The CDR3 loop spans 14 amino acids. Germline V gives CDR1 MDHEN, CDR2 SYDVKM. V was trimmed by 5 bases and J by 5 bases, leaving 15 bases between them. The CDR3 loop is CASSTSDSWETQYF. CDR3 sequence (DNA): TGTGCCAGCAGTACCTCGGACAGCTGGGAGACCCAGTACTTC.

The chain recombines TRBV28 with TRBJ2-2; D perhaps matches TRBD1 (6 bases). The germline CDR1 and CDR2 sequences are MDHEN and SYDVKM. The CDR3 has 16 amino acids. Trimming pared 6 bases from V and 1 base from J, leaving 15 bases between. CDR3 coding DNA: TGTGCCAGCAGCTCCGACAGGTCCTGGAACACCGGGGAGCTGTTTTTT. This translates into CASSSDRSWNTGELFF.

This clone was observed a few times. The V and J genes are TRBV28 and TRBJ2-7; 7 bases are a match to TRBD1. Trimming at V came to 8 bases and at J to 0 bases, leaving 10 bases not matched to a gene. CDR1 and CDR2 (germline): MDHEN, SYDVKM. The CDR3 runs 15 residues. The CDR3 here is CASGPGQRYSYEQYF. Written as DNA, the CDR3 is TGTGCCAGCGGACCGGGACAGCGCTACTCCTACGAGCAGTACTTC.

CDR3 sequence reads: CASRTGQRNTGELFF. The CDR3, as DNA: TGTGCCAGCAGGACGGGACAGCGGAACACCGGGGAGCTGTTTTTT. The chain joins TRBV6-5 to TRBJ2-2; 7 positions agree with TRBD1. V dropped 6 bases and J dropped 1; count of bases not matched to a gene: 5. This CDR3 has 15 residues. In germline, CDR1 is MNHEY, CDR2 SVGAGI.

This rearrangement joins TRBV10-1 to TRBJ2-1, with TRBD2 identical over 9 bases. Germline V gene data show CDR1 as WNHNN and CDR2 as SYGVQD (reference sequence). Trimming removed 0 bases from V and 8 bases from J; junction bases left unmatched: 8. This CDR3 is 16 amino acids long. This CDR3 is CASSESLSGRWYEQFF. The CDR3 nucleotides read TGCGCCAGCAGTGAGTCTTTGAGCGGGAGGTGGTATGAGCAGTTCTTC.

V gene TRBV18 combines with J gene TRBJ2-1; D tentatively fits TRBD1 or TRBD2 (6 bases each). The V gene lost 2 bases and the J gene lost 6 bases, with 14 bases spanning the gap. Looked up from germline, CDR1 is KGHSH and CDR2 is LQKENI. This CDR3 is built from 15 residues. The CDR3 DNA is TGTGCCAGCTCACCAAGTTCGGGGGCGGGCAATGAGCAGTTCTTC. Encoded protein: CASSPSSGAGNEQFF.

The genes are TRBV7-9 and TRBJ2-1; perhaps TRBD2 as D (5 bases). Trimming pared 3 bases from V and 7 bases from J, leaving 13 bases between. Germline V gene sequence: CDR1 SEHNR, CDR2 FQNEAQ (reference sequence). The CDR3 totals 14 residues. CDR3 protein: CASSFRTRENEQFF. As DNA, the CDR3 is TGTGCCAGCAGCTTCCGGACTCGGGAAAATGAGCAGTTCTTC.

The chain combines TRBV7-9 with TRBJ2-2, with 9 bases aligning to TRBD2. This CDR3 is built from 16 residues. CDR1 and CDR2 from the germline V gene are SEHNR and FQNEAQ (reference sequence). V shed 5 bases and J 1 base; nucleotides not matched to a gene: 5. CDR3: CASSSNSGRNTGELFF. CDR3 bases: TGTGCCAGCAGCAGTAATAGCGGGAGGAACACCGGGGAGCTGTTTTTT.

This chain connects TRBV29-1 to TRBJ2-3; D is ambiguous. Germline V gives CDR1 SQVTM, CDR2 ANQGSEA. With 5 bases removed from V and 3 bases from J, the gap between germline ends came to 9 bases. There are 12 residues in the CDR3. The CDR3 sequence: CSVPIATDTQYF. The CDR3 DNA is TGCAGCGTTCCCATTGCGACAGATACGCAGTATTTT.

This chain joins TRBV5-8 and TRBJ2-3; TRBD2 might be the D (6 bases). Germline V gene data show CDR1 as SGHTS and CDR2 as YDEGEE. The CDR3 is made up of 15 amino acids. Trimming took 0 bases from V and 3 from J, leaving 11 bases between them. The CDR3 nucleotides are TGTGCCAGCAGCTTGGACCCCGGGAGAACAGATACGCAGTATTTT. Encoded protein: CASSLDPGRTDTQYF. The full variable domain, rest sourced from reference TRBV5-8 and TRBJ2-3, is EAGVTQSPTHLIKTRGQQATLRCSPISGHTSVYWYQQALGLGLQFLLWYDEGEERNRGNFPPRFSGRQFPNYSSELNVNALELEDSALYLCASSLDPGRTDTQYFGPGTRLTVL.

The chain uses TRBV28 and TRBJ1-2; 9 bases line up with TRBD1. Germline V gives CDR1 MDHEN, CDR2 SYDVKM. The CDR3 loop spans 13 amino acids. Unmatched junction bases numbered 5, after V lost 6 bases and J lost 6 bases. Here the CDR3 DNA reads TGTGCCAGCAGACTACAGGGGGCGGATGGCTACACCTTC. Protein product: CASRLQGADGYTF.

J is TRBJ2-3 and V is TRBV28, with D possibly matching TRBD1 (6 bases). V was cut by 2 bases and J by 4 bases, with 19 bases left in between. This CDR3 contains 17 residues. Per the germline V gene, CDR1 is MDHEN and CDR2 is SYDVKM. The CDR3 is CASSLGSQGPLSDTQYF. The CDR3 nucleotides read TGTGCCAGCAGTTTAGGGTCCCAGGGGCCTCTATCAGATACGCAGTATTTT.

The V call is TRBV19, the J call TRBJ2-7; perhaps TRBD1 as D (6 bases). CDR1 and CDR2 from the germline V gene are LNHDA and SQIVND (reference sequence). V dropped 4 bases and J dropped 5 bases, with 21 bases sitting between them. This CDR3 has 16 residues. CDR3 nucleotides: TGTGCCAGTAGTACCACAGGGAACCCAGGGAGCGACGAGCAGTACTTC. Protein product: CASSTTGNPGSDEQYF.

The chain recombines TRBV6-5 with TRBJ1-4, with 7 bases identical to TRBD1. The CDR3 is made up of 15 amino acids. Germline-derived CDR1 and CDR2 are MNHEY and SVGAGI. Unmatched junction bases numbered 8, after V lost 2 bases and J lost 8 bases. In DNA form, the CDR3 reads TGTGCCAGCAGTTACCTTCGACAGGGTGAGGAAAAACTGTTTTTT. It is translated as CASSYLRQGEEKLFF.

The chain employs TRBV6-5 and TRBJ1-2, with 8 bases matching TRBD1. Germline V gene sequence: CDR1 MNHEY, CDR2 SVGAGI. The CDR3 spans 14 residues. V lost 8 bases, J lost 2 bases, and 7 bases stayed unmatched. The CDR3 reads CASGARTGNYGYTF. The CDR3 DNA follows: TGTGCCAGCGGGGCCCGGACAGGGAACTATGGCTACACCTTC.